These T cell receptor beta chains were read from a single sample in a study of OX40 agonist ivuxolimab in advanced cancers. Libraries were prepared by immunoSEQ multiplex PCR; TCRdb keeps only in-frame clonotypes and omits some of them. The sample consists of fewer than 55,000 clones, around nine tenths of them appearing once. Sequencing used CD4+ or CD8+ T cells sorted from blood, obtained in a trial of the OX40 agonist ivuxolimab. Receptor source: an adult with an advanced solid tumor such as melanoma, head and neck, liver or kidney cancer. Both conserved end residues are part of each CDR3. D genes are given only for firm matches. Clone sizes are given selectively: once, few, many, or a class where the clone is expanded.

CDR3nt: TGTGCCAGCAGTAAATCGCTACAGGGGGCGAGGTACGAGCAGTACTTC; CDR3aa: CASSKSLQGARYEQYF; abundance: NA; d_gene: TRBD1; j_gene: TRBJ2-7; v_gene: TRBV6-6
CDR3nt: TGTGCCAGCAGTTACCGCAGACTAGCCTGGGGGCAGTTCTTC; CDR3aa: CASSYRRLAWGQFF; abundance: NA; d_gene: TRBD2; j_gene: TRBJ2-1; v_gene: TRBV6-5
CDR3nt: TGTGCCAGCAGTTTATGGGGTGGGGACAATGAGCAGTTCTTC; CDR3aa: CASSLWGGDNEQFF; abundance: NA; d_gene: NA; j_gene: TRBJ2-1; v_gene: TRBV27
CDR3nt: TGTGCCAGCAGCTTGAGGTTAGAGGGTACCTACGAGCAGTACTTC; CDR3aa: CASSLRLEGTYEQYF; abundance: NA; d_gene: NA; j_gene: TRBJ2-7; v_gene: TRBV7-8
CDR3nt: TGCGCCAGCAGCCTCGGGACCGACAGGGGTCCTTACGAGCAGTACTTC; CDR3aa: CASSLGTDRGPYEQYF; abundance: NA; d_gene: TRBD1; j_gene: TRBJ2-7; v_gene: TRBV5-1
CDR3nt: TGTGCCAGCAGCCAATGGGGGGCTGACACCGGGGAGCTGTTTTTT; CDR3aa: CASSQWGADTGELFF; abundance: once; d_gene: NA; j_gene: TRBJ2-2; v_gene: TRBV14
CDR3nt: TGCGCCAGCAGCCAAGTCCCGGGACTTATCTACGAGCAGTACTTC; CDR3aa: CASSQVPGLIYEQYF; abundance: once; d_gene: NA; j_gene: TRBJ2-7; v_gene: TRBV4-3
CDR3nt: TGTGCCAGCAGCAGCATCGGGTGGGGGTGGAGGAGCACTGAAGCTTTCTTT; CDR3aa: CASSSIGWGWRSTEAFF; abundance: NA; d_gene: NA; j_gene: TRBJ1-1; v_gene: TRBV27
CDR3nt: TGTGCCAGCAGTCAATCCGAAGGATCCACTGAAGCTTTCTTT; CDR3aa: CASSQSEGSTEAFF; abundance: NA; d_gene: NA; j_gene: TRBJ1-1; v_gene: TRBV6-5
CDR3nt: TGTGCCAGCAGCCACGACAAGGGTTTATTTTCACCCCTCCACTTT; CDR3aa: CASSHDKGLFSPLHF; abundance: NA; d_gene: NA; j_gene: TRBJ1-6; v_gene: TRBV9
CDR3nt: TGTGCCAGCTCACCCAACCAGGGGTGGCCGTGGGAGACCCAGTACTTC; CDR3aa: CASSPNQGWPWETQYF; abundance: NA; d_gene: NA; j_gene: TRBJ2-5; v_gene: TRBV18
CDR3nt: TGCGCCAGCAGCTTAATGATGAACTATGGCTACACCTTC; CDR3aa: CASSLMMNYGYTF; abundance: NA; d_gene: NA; j_gene: TRBJ1-2; v_gene: TRBV5-1
CDR3nt: TGTGCCACCAGCAGGTTCGGTGGTGGACGAAGCAATCAGCCCCAGCATTTT; CDR3aa: CATSRFGGGRSNQPQHF; abundance: once; d_gene: NA; j_gene: TRBJ1-5; v_gene: TRBV15
CDR3nt: TGTGCCATCAGTGAGACCTCAGGGGATCTCGAGCAGTACTTC; CDR3aa: CAISETSGDLEQYF; abundance: NA; d_gene: NA; j_gene: TRBJ2-7; v_gene: TRBV10-3
CDR3nt: TGTGCCAGTAGTATAGGGGCTAGCGGGACCTACGAGCAGTACTTC; CDR3aa: CASSIGASGTYEQYF; abundance: NA; d_gene: TRBD2; j_gene: TRBJ2-7; v_gene: TRBV19
CDR3nt: TGTGCCAGCAGCAAAGCAGGGGCCACTGAAGCTTTCTTT; CDR3aa: CASSKAGATEAFF; abundance: once; d_gene: NA; j_gene: TRBJ1-1; v_gene: TRBV21-1
CDR3nt: TGTGCCAGCAGCTTAGGTAGCGGGAGTGAGACCCAGTACTTC; CDR3aa: CASSLGSGSETQYF; abundance: NA; d_gene: TRBD2; j_gene: TRBJ2-5; v_gene: TRBV11-1
CDR3nt: TGTGCCAGCAGCTTGCTAGCGGGAACTTACAATGAGCAGTTCTTC; CDR3aa: CASSLLAGTYNEQFF; abundance: NA; d_gene: TRBD2; j_gene: TRBJ2-1; v_gene: TRBV5-4
CDR3nt: TGCGCCAGCCGCTACCCTGATCGGAACACTGAAGCTTTCTTT; CDR3aa: CASRYPDRNTEAFF; abundance: NA; d_gene: NA; j_gene: TRBJ1-1; v_gene: TRBV10-2
CDR3nt: TGCAGTGCTAGACCAGAGGGGCGAGCTTTCTTT; CDR3aa: CSARPEGRAFF; abundance: NA; d_gene: NA; j_gene: TRBJ1-1; v_gene: TRBV20-1
CDR3nt: TGTGCCAGCAGCGTAGGGACCAGGGAGCAGTTCTTC; CDR3aa: CASSVGTREQFF; abundance: NA; d_gene: NA; j_gene: TRBJ2-1; v_gene: TRBV9
CDR3nt: TGCAGCGTTGCGGTCAACGAGCAGTACTTC; CDR3aa: CSVAVNEQYF; abundance: NA; d_gene: NA; j_gene: TRBJ2-7; v_gene: TRBV29-1